This T cell receptor beta chain was captured by sequencing in a study of blood T cells in healthy people across ages. As for the study in general: When template switching was applied, about one barcoded beta molecule was captured per two T cells.

Worth noting for this clonotype: Antigen unknown.

The use of a sample-barcoded 5' primer and a J-beta primer mix characterized a second PCR of about 7 to 12 cycles. TCRdb re-derived calls from the 5' RACE reads in MiXCR, one entry per CDR3 protein. The sample lists under 1,000,000 distinct CDR3 sequences; 35% to 40% were seen once. General study points: Per million T cells, TCR beta diversity dropped roughly linearly as age increased.

The CDR3 has 12 amino acids. Trimming took off 1 base at V and 9 bases at J, with 7 bases between the two ends. Germline loops: CDR1 SGHAT, CDR2 FQNNGV. What was sequenced was blood. The receptor comes from a man aged 18-30 years in good health. The chain recombines TRBV11-2 with TRBJ2-1; no definite D call. CDR3 bases: TGTGCCAGCAGCTTAGTCAGGTTTGAGCAGTTCTTC. Translating it yields CASSLVRFEQFF. The complete variable domain, with remaining parts taken from reference TRBV11-2 and TRBJ2-1, reads EAGVAQSPRYKIIEKRQSVAFWCNPISGHATLYWYQQILGQGPKLLIQFQNNGVVDDSQLPKDRFSAERLKGVDSTLKIQPAKLEDSAVYLCASSLVRFEQFFGPGTRLTVL.